The 13 T cell receptor beta chains in this list originate from one sample, sequenced in a study of quantifying T cell responses using KT2 cells. The wider study: TCR alpha and beta constant-region primers primed reverse transcription of RNA.

An oligo carrying a UMI was ligated to the cDNA 3' end. First-round PCR used three to five cycles and beta primers RC1.1 and RC1.2 covering TRBC1 and TRBC2. Using its own MiXCR run on the UMI-ligation and nested PCR reads, TCRdb lists one record per CDR3 protein. Here the sample spans 39,000 or so distinct CDR3 sequences, more than 15% being singletons. The sequenced material came from PBMCs spiked with cells of the T cell clone KT2. Every receptor here comes from a human donor.

This clonotype was found many times. The chain couples TRBV18 to TRBJ2-3; TRBD2 aligns across 10 bases. Trimming removed 0 bases from V and 2 bases from J; junction bases left unmatched: 5. Germline V lookup: CDR1 KGHSH, CDR2 LQKENI. The CDR3 sequence is 17 residues long. Here the CDR3 reads CASSPPSLAGATDTQYF. The DNA for the CDR3 is TGTGCCAGCTCACCACCGAGCCTAGCGGGGGCCACAGATACGCAGTATTTT.

This clonotype was observed a handful of times. This chain connects TRBV9 to TRBJ2-3, with TRBD2 identical over 8 bases. Germline trimming cut 4 bases from V and 3 bases from J; bases unmatched to any gene: 7. Germline CDR1 is SGDLS and CDR2 is YYNGEE. This CDR3 region has 15 residues. This CDR3 is CASSSTSAPTDTQYF. In nucleotides, the CDR3 is TGTGCCAGCAGCTCGACTAGCGCGCCGACAGATACGCAGTATTTT.

The V gene is TRBV6-5, the J gene TRBJ2-5; 7 bases fit TRBD2. V was pared by 4 bases and J by 1 base, with 9 bases of the junction left unmatched. Germline V gene data show CDR1 as MNHEY and CDR2 as SVGAGI. The length of the CDR3 is 16 residues. CDR3 protein: CASSLKERGSQETQYF. The CDR3 DNA reads TGTGCCAGCAGTTTGAAGGAGCGGGGAAGCCAAGAGACCCAGTACTTC.

The rearrangement links TRBV20-1 to TRBJ2-7, with D possibly being TRBD1 (5 bases). The CDR3 totals 11 residues. The germline gives CDR1 DFQATT, CDR2 SNEGSKA (reference sequence). V lost 1 base to trimming and J lost 6 bases, with 7 bases between them. The CDR3 sequence is CSARVRGEQYF. The DNA for the CDR3 is TGCAGTGCTAGAGTTAGGGGCGAGCAGTACTTC.

V gene TRBV20-1 combines with J gene TRBJ1-6; a possible D gene is TRBD1 (5 bases). V was shortened by 6 bases and J by 0 bases, with 12 bases between the two germline ends. The CDR3 sequence is 15 residues long. The germline gives CDR1 DFQATT, CDR2 SNEGSKA (reference sequence). The CDR3 nucleotides read TGCAGTGCCCAGACAGAGAACTCCTATAATTCACCCCTCCACTTT. This encodes CSAQTENSYNSPLHF.

There are many counts of this clonotype. This sequence joins TRBV12-3 or TRBV12-4 and TRBJ2-3; 7 bases are shared with TRBD1. V was pared by 7 bases and J by 6 bases, with 4 bases of the junction left unmatched. This CDR3 has 12 residues. This chain's CDR3 is CASKDRVDTQYF. Here the CDR3 DNA reads TGTGCCAGCAAAGACAGGGTGGATACGCAGTATTTT.

This clonotype was picked up a small number of times. The CDR3 bases are TGTGCCAGCAGCCCCGGGACCCAAGAAAAGCAGTTCTTC. Translation gives CASSPGTQEKQFF. The chain recombines TRBV7-3 with TRBJ2-1; D could derive from TRBD1 or TRBD2 (5 bases each). The CDR3 consists of 13 residues. The germline CDR1 and CDR2 sequences are SGHTA and FQGTGA. V lost 5 bases, J lost 11 bases, and 16 bases lay in between.

This clonotype has a handful of counts. The chain joins TRBV7-9 to TRBJ1-1; D is undetermined. Trimming removed 1 base from V and 0 bases from J, with 9 bases in between. The length of the CDR3 is 15 residues. Germline V CDR1 and CDR2: SEHNR, FQNEAQ (reference sequence). CDR3 amino acids: CASSLGASMNTEAFF. The CDR3 DNA is TGTGCCAGCAGCTTAGGTGCATCTATGAACACTGAAGCTTTCTTT.

This clonotype has more than one count but fewer than ten. V usage is TRBV5-1 and J usage is TRBJ2-3; possibly TRBD2 for D (5 bases). The V end was cut by 2 bases, the J end by 0 bases, with 10 bases between. The CDR3 has 15 amino acids. Germline V gene lookup returns CDR1 SGHRS and CDR2 YFSETQ. CDR3 protein: CASSFRSGSTDTQYF. The CDR3 DNA sequence: TGCGCCAGCAGCTTCAGGTCGGGGAGCACAGATACGCAGTATTTT.

This clonotype was seen at least ten times. The gene calls are TRBV6-5 and TRBJ2-7, with D unclear. Trimming took off 5 bases at V and 8 bases at J, with 25 bases between the two ends. This CDR3 contains 16 residues. Germline V gene lookup returns CDR1 MNHEY and CDR2 SVGAGI. The CDR3 spells CASSPPSSRTASKQYF. CDR3 in DNA: TGTGCCAGCAGTCCCCCCTCGTCTCGGACCGCTTCGAAGCAGTACTTC.

This chain uses TRBV28 with TRBJ2-3; a weak D match, TRBD2 (6 bases). The ends were cut back, 6 bases at V and 7 bases at J, with 20 bases in the middle. The germline V gene encodes CDR1 MDHEN and CDR2 SYDVKM. The CDR3 has 15 amino acids. The chain's CDR3 is CASSIQWAGLNTQYF. The CDR3 DNA follows: TGTGCCAGCAGCATCCAGTGGGCGGGACTTAATACGCAGTATTTT.

This clonotype came up many times. The chain couples TRBV11-2 to TRBJ2-3; the match to TRBD2 covers 12 bases. With V trimmed by 4 bases and J by 3 bases, 2 bases remained unmatched. The CDR3 has 15 residues. Germline assignment: CDR1 SGHAT and CDR2 FQNNGV. CDR3 DNA sequence: TGTGCCAGCAGCTCGACTAGCGGGAGAACAGATACGCAGTATTTT. It is translated as CASSSTSGRTDTQYF. Combining the CDR3 with reference TRBV11-2 and TRBJ2-3 gives the whole variable domain EAGVAQSPRYKIIEKRQSVAFWCNPISGHATLYWYQQILGQGPKLLIQFQNNGVVDDSQLPKDRFSAERLKGVDSTLKIQPAKLEDSAVYLCASSSTSGRTDTQYFGPGTRLTVL.

The genes are TRBV29-1 and TRBJ2-7, with 7 nucleotides matching TRBD2. Germline trimming cut 7 bases from V and 2 bases from J; bases unmatched to any gene: 8. Germline V gene sequence: CDR1 SQVTM, CDR2 ANQGSEA. The CDR3 contains 13 residues. CDR3 loop: CSASGLNAYEQYF. Written as DNA, the CDR3 is TGCAGCGCCTCGGGACTAAATGCCTACGAGCAGTACTTC.